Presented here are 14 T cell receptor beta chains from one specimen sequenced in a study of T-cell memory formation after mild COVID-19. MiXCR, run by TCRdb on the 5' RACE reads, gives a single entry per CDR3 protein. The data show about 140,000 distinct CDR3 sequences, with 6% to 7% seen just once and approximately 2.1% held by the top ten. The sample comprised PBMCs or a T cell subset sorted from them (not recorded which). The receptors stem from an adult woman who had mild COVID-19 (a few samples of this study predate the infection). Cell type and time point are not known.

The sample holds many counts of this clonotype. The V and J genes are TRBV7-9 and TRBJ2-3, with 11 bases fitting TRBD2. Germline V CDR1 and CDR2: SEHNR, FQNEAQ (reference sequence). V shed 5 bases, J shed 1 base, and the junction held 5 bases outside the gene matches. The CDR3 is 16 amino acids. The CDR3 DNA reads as TGTGCCAGCAGCCCTGGGGGACTAGCGGGCACAGATACGCAGTATTTT. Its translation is CASSPGGLAGTDTQYF.

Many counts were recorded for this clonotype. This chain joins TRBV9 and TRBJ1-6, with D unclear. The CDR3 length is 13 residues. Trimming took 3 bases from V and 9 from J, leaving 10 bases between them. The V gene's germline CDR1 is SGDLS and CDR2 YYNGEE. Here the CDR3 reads CASSDYRGSPLHF. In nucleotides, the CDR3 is TGTGCCAGCAGCGACTACAGAGGTTCACCCCTCCACTTT.

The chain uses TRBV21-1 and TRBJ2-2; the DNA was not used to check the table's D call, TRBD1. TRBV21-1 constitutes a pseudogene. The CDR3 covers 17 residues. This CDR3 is CASSKGWAGQLPGELFF. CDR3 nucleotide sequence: TGTGCCAGCAGCAAAGGGTGGGCGGGGCAGCTCCCCGGGGAGCTGTTTTTT.

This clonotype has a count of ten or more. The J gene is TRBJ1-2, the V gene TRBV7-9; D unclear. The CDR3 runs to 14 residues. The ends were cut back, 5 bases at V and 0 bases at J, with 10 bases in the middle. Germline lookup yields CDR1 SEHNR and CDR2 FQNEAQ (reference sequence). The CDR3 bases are TGTGCCAGCAGCCCCTCCCGGGCTAACTATGGCTACACCTTC. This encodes CASSPSRANYGYTF.

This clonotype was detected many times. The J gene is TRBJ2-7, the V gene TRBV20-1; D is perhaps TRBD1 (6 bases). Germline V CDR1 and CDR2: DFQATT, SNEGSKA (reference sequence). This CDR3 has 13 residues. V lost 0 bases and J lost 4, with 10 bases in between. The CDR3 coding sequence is TGCAGTGCTAGAGAGGGACACGGGTACGAGCAGTACTTC. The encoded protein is CSAREGHGYEQYF.

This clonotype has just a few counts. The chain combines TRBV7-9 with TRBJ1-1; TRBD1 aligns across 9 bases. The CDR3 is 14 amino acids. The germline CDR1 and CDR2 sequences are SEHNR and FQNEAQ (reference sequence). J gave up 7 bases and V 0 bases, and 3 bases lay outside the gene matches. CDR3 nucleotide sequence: TGTGCCAGCAGCTTAGCCTCGGGACAGGGTGAAGCTTTCTTT. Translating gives CASSLASGQGEAFF.

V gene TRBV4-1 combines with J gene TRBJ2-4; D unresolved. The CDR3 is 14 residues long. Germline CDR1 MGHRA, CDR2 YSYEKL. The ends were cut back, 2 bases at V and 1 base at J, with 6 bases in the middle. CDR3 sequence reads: CASSQSVAKNIQYF. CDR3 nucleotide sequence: TGCGCCAGCAGCCAATCGGTGGCCAAAAACATTCAGTACTTC.

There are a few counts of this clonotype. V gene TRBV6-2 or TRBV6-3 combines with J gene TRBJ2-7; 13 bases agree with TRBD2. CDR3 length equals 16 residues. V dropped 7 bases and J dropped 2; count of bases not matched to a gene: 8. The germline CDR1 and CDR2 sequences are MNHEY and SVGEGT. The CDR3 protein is CASTDRTSGGPYEQYF. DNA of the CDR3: TGTGCCAGCACCGACCGGACTAGCGGGGGACCCTACGAGCAGTACTTC.

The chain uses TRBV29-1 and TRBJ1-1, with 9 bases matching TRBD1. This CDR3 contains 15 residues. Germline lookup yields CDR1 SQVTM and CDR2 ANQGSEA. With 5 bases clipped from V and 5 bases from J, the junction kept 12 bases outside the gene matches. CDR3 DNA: TGCAGCGTTCAGGACACAGGGGGCGCAAAAACTGAAGCTTTCTTT. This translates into CSVQDTGGAKTEAFF. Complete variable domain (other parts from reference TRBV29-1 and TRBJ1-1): SAVISQKPSRDICQRGTSLTIQCQVDSQVTMMFWYRQQPGQSLTLIATANQGSEATYESGFVIDKFPISRPNLTFSTLTVSNMSPEDSSIYLCSVQDTGGAKTEAFFGQGTRLTVV.

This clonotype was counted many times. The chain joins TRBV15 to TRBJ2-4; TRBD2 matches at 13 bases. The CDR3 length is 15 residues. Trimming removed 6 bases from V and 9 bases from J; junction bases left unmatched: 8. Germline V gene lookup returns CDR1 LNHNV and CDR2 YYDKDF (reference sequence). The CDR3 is CATRLAGGPYGIQYF. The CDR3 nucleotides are TGTGCCACCAGACTAGCGGGAGGGCCCTACGGCATTCAGTACTTC.

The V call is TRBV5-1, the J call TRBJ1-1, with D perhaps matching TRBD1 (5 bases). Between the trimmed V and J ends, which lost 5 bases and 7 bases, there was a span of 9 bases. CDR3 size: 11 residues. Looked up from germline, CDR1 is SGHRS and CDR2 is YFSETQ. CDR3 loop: CASRDDSEAFF. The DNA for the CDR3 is TGCGCCAGCAGAGATGACAGTGAAGCTTTCTTT. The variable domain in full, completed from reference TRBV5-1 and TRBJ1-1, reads KAGVTQTPRYLIKTRGQQVTLSCSPISGHRSVSWYQQTPGQGLQFLFEYFSETQRNKGNFPGRFSGRQFSNSRSEMNVSTLELGDSALYLCASRDDSEAFFGQGTRLTVV.

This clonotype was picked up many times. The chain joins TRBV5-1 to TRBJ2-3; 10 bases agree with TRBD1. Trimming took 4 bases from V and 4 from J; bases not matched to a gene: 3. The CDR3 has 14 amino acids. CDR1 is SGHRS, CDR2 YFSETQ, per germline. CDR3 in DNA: TGCGCCAGCAGCCAGGGACAGGGGCCAGATACGCAGTATTTT. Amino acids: CASSQGQGPDTQYF.

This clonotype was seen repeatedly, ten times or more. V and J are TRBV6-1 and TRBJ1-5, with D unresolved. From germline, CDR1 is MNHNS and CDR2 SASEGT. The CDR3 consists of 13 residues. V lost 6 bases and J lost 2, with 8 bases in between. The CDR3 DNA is TGTGCCAGCAGCGGGGAGGGCAATCAGCCCCAGCATTTT. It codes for CASSGEGNQPQHF.

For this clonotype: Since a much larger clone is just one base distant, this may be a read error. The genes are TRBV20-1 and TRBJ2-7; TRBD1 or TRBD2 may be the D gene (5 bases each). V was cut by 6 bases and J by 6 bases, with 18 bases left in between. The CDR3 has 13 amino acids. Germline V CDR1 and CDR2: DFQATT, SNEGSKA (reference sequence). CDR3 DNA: TGCAGTGCCACCGACAGACTACCTGGCGAGCAGTACTTC. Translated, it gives CSATDRLPGEQYF.